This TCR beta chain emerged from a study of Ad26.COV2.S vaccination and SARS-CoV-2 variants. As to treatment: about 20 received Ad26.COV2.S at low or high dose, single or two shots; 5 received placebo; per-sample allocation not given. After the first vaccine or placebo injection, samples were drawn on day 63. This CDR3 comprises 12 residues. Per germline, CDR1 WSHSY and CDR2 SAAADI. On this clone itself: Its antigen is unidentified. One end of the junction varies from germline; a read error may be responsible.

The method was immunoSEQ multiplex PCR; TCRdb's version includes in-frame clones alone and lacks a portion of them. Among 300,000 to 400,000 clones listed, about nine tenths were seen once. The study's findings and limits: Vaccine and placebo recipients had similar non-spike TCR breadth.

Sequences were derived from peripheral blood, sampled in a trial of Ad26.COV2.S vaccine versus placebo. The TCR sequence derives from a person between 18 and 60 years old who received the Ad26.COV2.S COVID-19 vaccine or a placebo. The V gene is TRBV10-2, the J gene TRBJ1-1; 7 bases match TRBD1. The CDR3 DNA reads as TGCGCCAGCAGTGAGATACAGGGGCCAATGGCCTTT. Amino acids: CASSEIQGPMAF.